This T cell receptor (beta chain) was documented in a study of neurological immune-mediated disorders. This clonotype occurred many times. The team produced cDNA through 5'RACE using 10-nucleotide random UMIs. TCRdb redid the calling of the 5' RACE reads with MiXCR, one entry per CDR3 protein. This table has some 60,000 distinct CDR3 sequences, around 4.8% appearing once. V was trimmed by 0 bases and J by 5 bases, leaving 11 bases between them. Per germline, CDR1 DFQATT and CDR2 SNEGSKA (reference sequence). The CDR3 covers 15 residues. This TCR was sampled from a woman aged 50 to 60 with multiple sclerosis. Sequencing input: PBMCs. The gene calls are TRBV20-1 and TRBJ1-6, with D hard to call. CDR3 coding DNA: TGCAGTGCTAGAGATGTAGCTACCAATAATTCACCCCTCCACTTT. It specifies CSARDVATNNSPLHF.